This TCR beta chain emerged from a study of metastatic and nonmetastatic thyroid tumors. Study-level information: It was across blood and tumor or nodule tissue from malignant and benign thyroid patients that repertoires were compared.

No patient had received any treatment before thyroid surgery. The CDR3 consists of 15 residues. With 4 bases removed from V and 3 bases from J, the gap between germline ends came to 12 bases. Looked up from germline, CDR1 is SEHNR and CDR2 is FQNEAQ (reference sequence). This clone was found many times. Its antigen is still unknown. Study-wide points: Versus benign nodules, malignant thyroid tumors reportedly had significantly higher TCR beta diversity, in blood and tumor.

As processed by the authors: A classifier of distant metastasis in papillary thyroid cancer was built from CDR3 differences (across clinicopathological groups). TCRdb re-analyzed the PCR reads through MiXCR. None of the V and J calls come from the authors' own analysis; TCRdb made them. This repertoire shows tens of thousands of clones, about 10% found once; its top ten account for roughly a quarter. V and J are TRBV7-9 and TRBJ2-2; tentative D call: TRBD2 (6 bases). This clonotype originated in a female donor with papillary thyroid cancer or a benign thyroid nodule (not recorded which). Some clones in this sample may be carry-over from other donors' samples. Sequencing used blood. The chain's CDR3 is CASSWGDSYTGELFF. DNA for the CDR3: TGTGCCAGCAGCTGGGGGGACTCCTACACCGGGGAGCTGTTTTTT.